This T cell receptor (beta chain) comes out of a study of healthy donors' naive CD4 and CD8 T cells (dated by TCRdb to the mid-2010s). The study in broad terms: Donors were chosen to span three age groups (20-25, 40-50 and 60-70 years, several each), with mean age roughly 46 and half female. For TCR alpha, a new primer set was designed to cover all functional IMGT alpha gene variants, and the remainder of the protocol was kept the same as the beta-chain workflow. The study sequenced rearranged TCR alpha and beta chains from naive CD4+ and CD8+ T cells to test how TCR variation relates to lineage commitment. The peripheral blood mononuclear cells came from some 20 individuals who were healthy and unrelated. Donors were HLA-typed by sequencing at HLA-A, -B, -C, -DRB1, -DQB1 and -DPB1 using the SBTexcellerator protocol, an ABI3130xl analyzer and SBTengine software. The paper's findings and limits, for the study overall: The study did not directly address possible repertoire bias arising from homeostatic proliferation of naive T cells. In both chains, CD4+ lineage was associated with a positively charged CDR3 and CD8+ lineage with a negatively charged CDR3. Because alpha and beta chains were sequenced in bulk and could not be paired, the effects of the two chains in combination were not assessed. V genes, J genes and CDR3 charge together appeared to explain 10% to 15% of CD4/CD8 propensity variance, in a largely additive manner. Reportedly, most V and J gene segments showed bias between naive CD4+ and CD8+ cells, and this bias held consistently across donors regardless of HLA genotype.

The sample holds a few counts of this clonotype. It has no known antigen specificity. One base away there is no much larger clone; base qualities are not given. As encoded in the germline V gene, CDR1 is MNHNS while CDR2 is SASEGT. V lost 6 bases and J lost 2 bases, and the count of bases not matched to a germline gene is 7. The CDR3 numbers 15 residues from cysteine through phenylalanine. Just the 45-base CDR3 DNA is kept, in frame starting at base 1. TCRdb names 454 GS FLX Titanium as the instrument used. A previously published linear amplification protocol was used to build TCR libraries from roughly 0.5 ug of total RNA. The Roche/454 Genome Sequencer with Titanium chemistry was used for sequencing. In the original analysis: 75,000 to 95,000 rearranged TCR alpha transcripts were sequenced from a few of the healthy donors. Duplicate transcripts were dropped, and unique TCR clonotypes were identified by the CDR3 junction according to IMGT nomenclature. In R 2.13.0, logistic regression modeled CD4 versus CD8 status on V and J genes, adjusting for donor effects, with Bonferroni correction for multiple testing. TCRdb applied fastp at Q25 and MiXCR to the public reads, then kept only in-frame beta chains. Each entry is one CDR3 protein sequence, shown with its most common DNA and genes. The V and J calls here are based on TCRdb, not the publication. In this sample the table shows around 180,000 distinct CDR3 sequences, over 60% of which occur a single time. The ten biggest clones cover roughly 2.4% of the sample.

Cells with a CD4+CD8-CD45RO-CD45RA+ profile were isolated by FACS and defined as naive CD4+ T cells, and those with a CD8+CD4-CD45RA+CD27bright profile were defined as naive CD8+ T cells. Sorting used antibodies against CD4 (RPA-T4), CD8 (SK1), CD27 (O323), CD45RA (HI100) and CD45RO (UCHL1). The sequence was collected from a pool of human donors in good health; the sample pools cells from several healthy donors. Sequencing was done on a sample of naive CD4+ and CD8+ T cells sorted from blood, pooled from several donors. What the cell subset or site label conveys for this sample: FACS-sorted naive CD4+ (CD45RO-CD45RA+) and naive CD8+ (CD45RA+CD27bright) T cells. The chain joins TRBV6-1 to TRBJ2-1; 7 of the junction bases match TRBD2. The nucleotides are TGTGCCAGCAGCGAACTAGCGCTAACCTACAATGAGCAGTTCTTC. This gives the protein CASSELALTYNEQFF.